Sequencing of this TCR beta chain was carried out in a study of blood T cells in healthy people across ages. Study at large: Capturing about one barcoded beta molecule per two T cells was achieved by template switching.

This clonotype turned up a few times. Its specificity is not known. This CDR3 region has 15 residues. The V and J ends lost 0 bases and 8 bases respectively, with 14 bases between them. General study findings and limits: While age rose, TCR beta diversity per million T cells dropped in a roughly linear way.

Primed by a sample-barcoded 5' primer and a J-beta primer mix, a second PCR proceeded for 7 to 11 cycles. The authors tagged each cDNA molecule using a template-switch adaptor with 12 random nucleotides. One entry per CDR3 protein, called by TCRdb with MiXCR from the 5' RACE reads. The sample carries roughly 1,000,000 distinct CDR3 sequences, under 30% recorded once. A further study also used this sample, focusing on T cells of mothers and their children. That investigation notes: Second-round PCR products received sample barcodes and 2-4 random nucleotides from the M1S primer.

The rearrangement uses TRBV12-3 or TRBV12-4 and TRBJ2-1, with TRBD2 as a possible D gene (6 bases). Sequenced sample: blood. This receptor was identified in a girl aged 2 to 10 in good health. CDR3 protein: CASSLAGLGLDEQFF. As DNA, the CDR3 is TGTGCCAGCAGTTTAGCGGGACTCGGTTTGGATGAGCAGTTCTTC.